This T cell receptor beta chain appears in the sequencing data of a study of long-term antiretroviral therapy in people with HIV. Researchers ran immunoSEQ v3.0 at survey level. Clones were sequenced by immunoSEQ multiplex PCR, and TCRdb holds only the in-frame ones, with some missing. The sample has around 21,000 clones; more than 75% are singletons. General study findings and limits: Information on adherence, resistance and therapy changes was unavailable. Against controls, HIV repertoires showed narrower ranges of CDR3 length. Blood collection from about 2003 to 2018 possibly occurred under older ART regimens.

Note on this clone: Its antigen is unidentified.

The CDR3 length is 15 residues. V was clipped by 1 base and J by 0 bases, with 10 bases between them. Germline CDR1 is SEHNR and CDR2 is FQNEAQ (reference sequence). This receptor was identified in a man aged 18-30 years with HIV. The J gene is TRBJ2-7, the V gene TRBV7-9, with D unresolved. The starting material was unsorted PBMCs, obtained 0.2 years before starting antiretroviral therapy. The DNA of the CDR3 is TGTGCCAGCAGCTTAGGGTTTGGCAGCTCCTACGAGCAGTACTTC. Translated, it gives CASSLGFGSSYEQYF.